These T cell receptor beta chains were read from a single sample in a study of T cells after yellow fever vaccination. TCRdb ran MiXCR on the 5' RACE reads and lists one entry per CDR3 protein. Counted here are under 150,000 distinct CDR3 sequences, over 7% occurring once; the ten biggest clones make up 0.55% to 0.9%. The sample consisted of CD4+ T cells sorted from PBMCs, taken 5 days after the yellow fever booster vaccination. The receptors originated from a young man who received the YFV17D yellow fever vaccine. The CDR3 runs from the conserved cysteine through the conserved F or W. The D gene is left open where the match is weak. The size field is filled for only some rows; it gives once, few, many or a size class.

V: TRBV12-3/TRBV12-4; J: TRBJ2-7; D: NA; length: 15; size: many; DNA: TGTGCCAGCAGTTCGCAGCGGGCGAGGGCTGGGGACCAGTACTTC; CDR3: CASSSQRARAGDQYF
V: TRBV5-5; J: TRBJ2-7; D: TRBD1; length: 14; size: many; DNA: TGTGCCAGCAGCGCCACGGGACAGGGCGACGAGCAGTACTTC; CDR3: CASSATGQGDEQYF
V: TRBV19; J: TRBJ2-5; D: TRBD1; length: 14; size: NA; DNA: TGTGCCAGTAGTTCCAGACAGGGGACAGAGACCCAGTACTTC; CDR3: CASSSRQGTETQYF
V: TRBV20-1; J: TRBJ2-2; D: NA; length: 15; size: many; DNA: TGCAGTGCTAGTAAAGACACCCGGGGATCCGGGGAGCTGTTTTTT; CDR3: CSASKDTRGSGELFF
V: TRBV20-1; J: TRBJ2-7; D: NA; length: 12; size: many; DNA: TGCAGTGCTCACCCGGGCGGGGAGCAGCAGTACTTC; CDR3: CSAHPGGEQQYF
V: TRBV5-1; J: TRBJ1-2; D: NA; length: 15; size: many; DNA: TGCGCCAGCAGCTTGGAAATAAGTCAGGCCTATGGCTACACCTTC; CDR3: CASSLEISQAYGYTF
V: TRBV5-1; J: TRBJ2-2; D: NA; length: 13; size: many; DNA: TGCGCCAGCAGCACGAGTTTCACCGGGGAGCTGTTTTTT; CDR3: CASSTSFTGELFF
V: TRBV3-1; J: TRBJ2-1; D: NA; length: 15; size: many; DNA: TGTGCCAGCAGCCAAGCAGCGATACAGTACAATGAGCAGTTCTTC; CDR3: CASSQAAIQYNEQFF
V: TRBV7-2; J: TRBJ2-3; D: NA; length: 11; size: many; DNA: TGTGCCAGCAGGAATTACGAAACGCAGTATTTT; CDR3: CASRNYETQYF
V: TRBV7-2; J: TRBJ2-7; D: TRBD1; length: 15; size: many; DNA: TGTGCCAGCAGCTTAGACACCGGGACAGGGCACGAGCAGTACTTC; CDR3: CASSLDTGTGHEQYF
V: TRBV5-1; J: TRBJ2-4; D: NA; length: 17; size: NA; DNA: TGCGCCAGCAGCTTTGGTACCGGGACCACAGCCAAAAACATTCAGTACTTC; CDR3: CASSFGTGTTAKNIQYF
V: TRBV5-4; J: TRBJ2-7; D: NA; length: 13; size: few; DNA: TGTGCCAGCAGCTCGACGGTCTCCTACGAGCAGTACTTC; CDR3: CASSSTVSYEQYF
V: TRBV7-2; J: TRBJ2-7; D: TRBD1; length: 14; size: NA; DNA: TGTGCCAGCAGCTCGACAGGGGGACCCTACGAGCAGTACTTC; CDR3: CASSSTGGPYEQYF
V: TRBV20-1; J: TRBJ2-3; D: TRBD1; length: 14; size: NA; DNA: TGCAGTGATAGGGGGACAGGGGGTCCAGATACGCAGTATTTT; CDR3: CSDRGTGGPDTQYF
V: TRBV7-9; J: TRBJ2-7; D: TRBD2; length: 15; size: many; DNA: TGTGCCAGCAGCTTAGCAGCTAGCGGGAGTGGGGAGCAGTACTTC; CDR3: CASSLAASGSGEQYF
V: TRBV27; J: TRBJ2-3; D: NA; length: 15; size: many; DNA: TGTGCCAGCAGTTTATTTACGGCAGAATCAGATACGCAGTATTTT; CDR3: CASSLFTAESDTQYF
V: TRBV9; J: TRBJ2-5; D: TRBD2; length: 18; size: many; DNA: TGTGCCAGCAGCGTAGCTTCGTCTAGCGGGAGCCTCAGGGAGACCCAGTACTTC; CDR3: CASSVASSSGSLRETQYF
V: TRBV12-3/TRBV12-4; J: TRBJ2-4; D: TRBD2; length: 15; size: many; DNA: TGTGCCAGCAGTAACCTAGCGGGAGACAAAAACATTCAGTACTTC; CDR3: CASSNLAGDKNIQYF
V: TRBV7-2; J: TRBJ2-2; D: NA; length: 16; size: many; DNA: TGTGCCAGCAGCTTAAAGTCTAGCGCGATCACCGGGGAGCTGTTTTTT; CDR3: CASSLKSSAITGELFF
V: TRBV5-4; J: TRBJ2-7; D: NA; length: 15; size: NA; DNA: TGTGCCAGCAGCCTAGAGGCAGCGCGATCCTACGAGCAGTACTTC; CDR3: CASSLEAARSYEQYF
V: TRBV7-2; J: TRBJ2-1; D: NA; length: 15; size: many; DNA: TGTGCCAGCAGCTTACCCGGGGGCCCCTACAATGAGCAGTTCTTC; CDR3: CASSLPGGPYNEQFF
V: TRBV5-1; J: TRBJ2-5; D: TRBD1; length: 13; size: NA; DNA: TGCGCCAGCAGCCGGGACAGGCAAGAGACCCAGTACTTC; CDR3: CASSRDRQETQYF
V: TRBV20-1; J: TRBJ2-7; D: NA; length: 14; size: many; DNA: TGCAGTGCTAGGGGTGGGAGTGGAAGCTACGAGCAGTACTTC; CDR3: CSARGGSGSYEQYF
V: TRBV7-2; J: TRBJ2-7; D: NA; length: 15; size: many; DNA: TGTGCCAGCAGCTTAGTTCCGCGGGATAACTACGAGCAGTACTTC; CDR3: CASSLVPRDNYEQYF
V: TRBV7-9; J: TRBJ2-3; D: TRBD2; length: 16; size: many; DNA: TGTGCCAGCAGCCTAAAACCGGGACTAGCGGCAGATACGCAGTATTTT; CDR3: CASSLKPGLAADTQYF
V: TRBV10-2; J: TRBJ2-3; D: NA; length: 16; size: many; DNA: TGCGCCAGCAGTGATTGGGGAACCTACGGCACAGATACGCAGTATTTT; CDR3: CASSDWGTYGTDTQYF
V: TRBV20-1; J: TRBJ2-5; D: NA; length: 13; size: many; DNA: TGCAGTACCCGGGTCCCGGGGGTGGAGACCCAGTACTTC; CDR3: CSTRVPGVETQYF
V: TRBV20-1; J: TRBJ1-6; D: TRBD1; length: 14; size: many; DNA: TGCAGTGCTAGACGGACAGGGGCAAATTCACCCCTCCACTTT; CDR3: CSARRTGANSPLHF